The 21 T cell receptor beta chains in this list originate from one sample, sequenced in a study of T cell repertoires in cytomegalovirus infection. TCRdb re-analysed the reads in MiXCR, keeping a single row per CDR3 protein. The sample carries a few hundred thousand distinct CDR3 sequences, roughly a sixth recorded once. Sequencing was performed on PBMCs. These receptor sequences come from a human donor in good health (CMV status not recorded). Some clones in this sample may be carry-over from other donors' samples.

The gene calls are TRBV4-2 and TRBJ2-5; no clear D. Trimming removed 4 bases at V and 1 base at J, with 13 bases between. Germline V CDR1 and CDR2: LGHNA, YNFKEQ. This CDR3 spans 15 amino acids. In DNA form, the CDR3 reads TGTGCCAGCAGCCCCTTAGGATCCTTCCAAGAGACCCAGTACTTC. As protein: CASSPLGSFQETQYF.

J is TRBJ2-1 and V is TRBV29-1; possible D gene TRBD2, 5 bases. Looked up from germline, CDR1 is SQVTM and CDR2 is ANQGSEA. The CDR3 has 14 amino acids. Trimming pared 3 bases from V and 3 bases from J, leaving 12 bases between. The CDR3 reads CSVDVLGNYNEQFF. The CDR3 DNA reads TGCAGCGTTGATGTACTAGGGAACTACAATGAGCAGTTCTTC.

This clonotype occurred a few times. The gene calls are TRBV11-1 and TRBJ2-1, with 12 positions matching TRBD2. Germline V gene sequence: CDR1 SGHAT, CDR2 FQDESV (reference sequence). The CDR3 length is 15 residues. The V and J ends lost 5 bases and 8 bases, in that order; junction bases with no gene match: 7. The CDR3 bases are TGTGCCAGCAGCCATCTAGCGGGGGGGCAGGATGAGCAGTTCTTC. It encodes CASSHLAGGQDEQFF.

At least ten counts were recorded for this clonotype. The chain carries TRBV7-8 and TRBJ1-5, with no clear D. Trimming shortened V by 1 base and J by 0 bases, and 7 bases separated the two germline ends. CDR3 length: 15 residues. Germline values: CDR1 SGHVS, CDR2 FQNEAQ. CDR3 in amino acids: CASSLGQFSNQPQHF. The CDR3 nucleotides read TGTGCCAGCAGCTTAGGTCAGTTTAGCAATCAGCCCCAGCATTTT.

Details on this clonotype: The CDR3 carries no conserved terminal phenylalanine or tryptophan, so it likely arises from a read error. The chain has TRBV12-3 or TRBV12-4 and TRBJ2-5; D is uncertain. The CDR3 length is 12 residues. The V gene lost 3 bases and the J gene lost 3 bases, with 5 bases spanning the gap. The CDR3 protein is CASSLVEETQYS. In nucleotides, the CDR3 is TGTGCCAGCAGTTTGGTAGAAGAGACCCAGTACTCC.

This sequence joins TRBV7-2 and TRBJ2-2; D is undetermined. V dropped 3 bases and J dropped 1 base, with 6 bases sitting between them. CDR1 is SGHTA and CDR2 is FQGNSA in the germline V gene. The CDR3 is 14 amino acids. CDR3 in DNA: TGTGCCAGCAGCTTCCGACGGAACACCGGGGAGCTGTTTTTT. Translating gives CASSFRRNTGELFF. The variable domain in full, completed from reference TRBV7-2 and TRBJ2-2, reads GAGVSQSPSNKVTEKGKDVELRCDPISGHTALYWYRQSLGQGLEFLIYFQGNSAPDKSGLPSDRFSAERTGGSVSTLTIQRTQQEDSAVYLCASSFRRNTGELFFGEGSRLTVL.

This clonotype came up many times. The DNA of the CDR3 is TGTGCCACCAGTGAACCGGGACAGGGTGATACGCAGTATTTT. Its protein is CATSEPGQGDTQYF. The chain has TRBV24-1 and TRBJ2-3; 9 nucleotides align to TRBD1. Germline V gene lookup returns CDR1 KGHDR and CDR2 SFDVKD. The junction had 4 bases not matched to a gene; V was cut back by 4 bases and J by 6 bases. The CDR3 sequence is 14 residues long.

This clonotype was detected only a few times. Germline is not matched at one junction end, which may reflect a read error. V usage is TRBV4-1 and J usage is TRBJ1-6, with D possibly being TRBD1 (5 bases). Germline V CDR1 and CDR2: MGHRA, YSYEKL. The CDR3 consists of 16 residues. The CDR3 is CASSQDAGHYNSPLHF. CDR3 DNA sequence: TGTGCCAGCAGCCAAGATGCAGGACATTATAATTCACCCCTCCACTTT.

The V and J genes are TRBV4-2 and TRBJ2-7; D is undetermined. The CDR3 is 15 residues long. From germline, CDR1 is LGHNA and CDR2 YNFKEQ. Trimming cost V 1 base and J 0 bases, with 10 bases left between them. In DNA, the CDR3 is TGTGCCAGCAGCCAAGCCTCCCAGACCTCCTACGAGCAGTACTTC. Encoded protein: CASSQASQTSYEQYF.

This clonotype came up many times. The rearrangement joins TRBV28 to TRBJ1-1; D unclear. CDR1 is MDHEN, CDR2 SYDVKM, per germline. Between the trimmed V and J ends, which lost 6 bases and 4 bases, there was a span of 15 bases. CDR3 size: 14 residues. CDR3 sequence: CASSPVAGITEAFF. Written as DNA, the CDR3 is TGTGCCAGCAGCCCCGTCGCCGGGATCACTGAAGCTTTCTTT.

In its sample, this clonotype was seen a few times. The chain has TRBV4-3 and TRBJ2-7; 9 bases are shared with TRBD1. The CDR3 is 16 residues long. Germline V gene sequence: CDR1 LGHNA, CDR2 YSLEER. The J segment lost 0 bases and the V segment lost 2 bases, leaving 5 bases of the junction unmatched. Written as DNA, the CDR3 is TGCGCCAGCAGCCAAACTTCGGGACAGGGCTCCTACGAGCAGTACTTC. Translating it yields CASSQTSGQGSYEQYF.

Ten or more counts support this clonotype. The rearrangement joins TRBV4-1 to TRBJ2-3; D is possibly TRBD1 (6 bases). The CDR3 is 18 residues long. V shed 2 bases and J shed 3 bases, with 21 bases lying between them. Germline CDR1 reads MGHRA; CDR2 reads YSYEKL. The CDR3 here is CASSQIHWPGEGTDTQYF. CDR3 coding DNA: TGCGCCAGCAGCCAAATTCATTGGCCAGGGGAAGGGACAGATACGCAGTATTTT.

This clonotype was observed a few times. The chain employs TRBV5-1 and TRBJ2-7, with TRBD2 identical over 7 bases. This CDR3 comprises 14 residues. Unmatched junction bases numbered 7, after V lost 2 bases and J lost 5 bases. CDR1 is SGHRS and CDR2 is YFSETQ in the germline V gene. CDR3 DNA: TGCGCCAGCAGCTTCCGACTAGCCGATCACGAGCAGTACTTC. Residues: CASSFRLADHEQYF. Looking up the rest from reference TRBV5-1 and TRBJ2-7 gives the full variable domain: KAGVTQTPRYLIKTRGQQVTLSCSPISGHRSVSWYQQTPGQGLQFLFEYFSETQRNKGNFPGRFSGRQFSNSRSEMNVSTLELGDSALYLCASSFRLADHEQYFGPGTRLTVT.

This rearrangement joins TRBV2 to TRBJ2-3; D is unclear. CDR1 and CDR2 from the germline V gene are SNHLY and FYNNEI. Trimming took 8 bases from V and 0 from J, leaving 9 bases between them. CDR3 size: 13 residues. The CDR3 is CASAVTSTDTQYF. The CDR3 DNA reads TGTGCCAGCGCGGTTACCAGCACAGATACGCAGTATTTT.

This clonotype was counted at least ten times. CDR3 amino acids: CASSPTVGAYGYTF. The CDR3 DNA follows: TGTGCCAGCAGCCCGACAGTTGGGGCCTATGGCTACACCTTC. This chain uses TRBV28 with TRBJ1-2; a possible D gene is TRBD1 (5 bases). CDR1 is MDHEN, CDR2 SYDVKM, per germline. The CDR3 covers 14 residues. V lost 6 bases to trimming and J lost 4 bases, with 15 bases between them.

The CDR3 DNA follows: TGTGCCAGTGACGGCGGACAGATCACAGATACGCAGTATTTT. This encodes CASDGGQITDTQYF. The chain links TRBV2 to TRBJ2-3; weak D call: TRBD1 (6 bases). Germline assignment: CDR1 SNHLY and CDR2 FYNNEI. The length of the CDR3 is 14 residues. The V and J ends lost 9 bases and 2 bases respectively, with 15 bases between them.

This clonotype was recorded at least ten times. This chain's CDR3 is CASSQNTEAFF. CDR3 DNA: TGTGCCAGCAGCCAGAACACTGAAGCTTTCTTT. The rearrangement links TRBV7-2 to TRBJ1-1; D gene uncertain. The CDR3 runs 11 residues. V was pared by 5 bases and J by 1 base, with 2 bases between. Germline-derived CDR1 and CDR2 are SGHTA and FQGNSA.

Many counts were recorded for this clonotype. The chain joins TRBV7-6 to TRBJ2-5; D is unclear. Trimming left V 5 bases short and J 7 bases short, with 14 bases between. Germline-derived CDR1 and CDR2 are SGHVS and FNYEAQ. The CDR3 covers 13 residues. Here the CDR3 DNA reads TGTGCCAGCAGCCATCCACAACAGACGACCCAGTACTTC. Its translation is CASSHPQQTTQYF.

The V call is TRBV25-1, the J call TRBJ1-5, with a possible D match to TRBD1 (5 bases). Germline V lookup: CDR1 MGHDK, CDR2 SYGVNS. This CDR3 has 15 residues. With 1 base removed from V and 0 bases from J, the gap between germline ends came to 7 bases. As DNA, the CDR3 is TGTGCCAGCAGTGAATGGGACGATAGCAATCAGCCCCAGCATTTT. Amino acid sequence: CASSEWDDSNQPQHF.

This clonotype has just a few counts. This chain links TRBV7-3 with TRBJ2-1; tentative D call: TRBD1 (5 bases). CDR3 size: 13 residues. CDR1 is SGHTA, CDR2 FQGTGA, per germline. The V and J ends lost 5 bases and 3 bases respectively, with 8 bases between them. The CDR3 sequence: CASSPQGYNEQFF. Written as DNA, the CDR3 is TGTGCCAGCAGCCCCCAGGGCTACAATGAGCAGTTCTTC.

This clonotype showed up many times. The chain is built from TRBV28 and TRBJ2-7; 10 nucleotides align to TRBD1. The V gene's germline CDR1 is MDHEN and CDR2 SYDVKM. The CDR3 is 21 amino acids. Trimming at V came to 3 bases and at J to 2 bases, leaving 22 bases not matched to a gene. The CDR3 DNA is TGTGCCAGCAGTTTGAGGGGGGGTGGGACAGGGGTGTTTTGGATGACCTACGAGCAGTACTTC. Protein sequence: CASSLRGGGTGVFWMTYEQYF. Full variable domain (missing parts from reference TRBV28 and TRBJ2-7): DVKVTQSSRYLVKRTGEKVFLECVQDMDHENMFWYRQDPGLGLRLIYFSYDVKMKEKGDIPEGYSVSREKKERFSLILESASTNQTSMYLCASSLRGGGTGVFWMTYEQYFGPGTRLTVT.